Shown below are 22 T cell receptor beta chains from a single sample sequenced in a study of blood T cells in healthy people across ages. Together with a sample-barcoded 5' primer, a J-beta primer mix was included in a second PCR lasting roughly 6 to 12 cycles. TCRdb re-called the 5' RACE reads through MiXCR, storing one row per CDR3 protein. Of about 780,000 distinct CDR3 sequences listed, around 50% are singletons. Sequencing input: blood. All receptors derive from a man older than 75 in good health.

The chain combines TRBV7-8 with TRBJ2-2, with TRBD1 matching over 10 bases. The trim removed 2 bases at V and 6 bases at J, leaving 9 bases unmatched. CDR3 length equals 17 residues. Germline CDR1 SGHVS, CDR2 FQNEAQ. In DNA, the CDR3 is TGTGCCAGCAGCTTATCCCGATTCGGACAGGGGGCCGGGGAGCTGTTTTTT. Encoded protein: CASSLSRFGQGAGELFF.

This chain connects TRBV28 to TRBJ1-1; TRBD1 agrees at 8 bases. V shed 4 bases, J shed 0 bases, and the junction held 4 bases outside the gene matches. The germline V gene has CDR1 MDHEN and CDR2 SYDVKM. The length of the CDR3 is 15 residues. CDR3 coding DNA: TGTGCCAGCAGTTCCAGGACAGGGCTGAACACTGAAGCTTTCTTT. It codes for CASSSRTGLNTEAFF.

Only a few counts were recorded for this clonotype. This rearrangement joins TRBV5-1 to TRBJ2-7; D gene uncertain. The V gene's germline CDR1 is SGHRS and CDR2 YFSETQ. CDR3 size: 13 residues. The V gene lost 0 bases and the J gene lost 3 bases, with 7 bases spanning the gap. CDR3 region: CASSLADLYEQYF. The CDR3 nucleotides read TGCGCCAGCAGCTTGGCCGATCTCTACGAGCAGTACTTC.

This clonotype appeared once. The rearrangement joins TRBV29-1 to TRBJ2-3; D remains unclear. CDR1 and CDR2 (germline): SQVTM, ANQGSEA. CDR3 size: 12 residues. The DNA for the CDR3 is TGCAACGTGACCGGGAGCACAGATACGCAGTATTTT. Translated, it gives CNVTGSTDTQYF.

This clonotype was counted only a few times. A much larger clonotype is one base distant, so this may be a read error. V and J are TRBV7-2 and TRBJ2-5; possibly TRBD1 for D (6 bases). The CDR3 has 14 amino acids. V lost 1 base and J 11 bases, leaving 17 bases between the germline ends. Germline V gives CDR1 SGHTA, CDR2 FQGNSA. CDR3 bases: TGTGCCAGCAGCTTAGTAGTGGGGGCAGATAGGCAGTACTTC. This encodes CASSLVVGADRQYF.

V gene TRBV6-2 or TRBV6-3 combines with J gene TRBJ2-1; D possibly corresponds to TRBD2 (5 bases). V dropped 6 bases and J dropped 0 bases, with 9 bases sitting between them. CDR3 length: 14 residues. CDR1 and CDR2 from the germline V gene are MNHEY and SVGEGT. The CDR3 protein is CASSGISSYNEQFF. The CDR3 coding sequence is TGTGCCAGCAGCGGGATCTCCTCCTACAATGAGCAGTTCTTC.

About this clonotype: One end of the junction fails to match germline, which may point to a read error. The chain employs TRBV29-1 and TRBJ2-7; 7 bases map to TRBD2. This CDR3 region has 11 residues. Germline CDR1 reads SQVTM; CDR2 reads ANQGSEA. The CDR3 nucleotides are TGCAGCGTTGGCAGGGACTACAAGCAGTACTTC. Its translation is CSVGRDYKQYF.

This clonotype has only a few counts. The V gene is TRBV20-1, the J gene TRBJ2-1; 8 nucleotides align to TRBD2. Germline V gene sequence: CDR1 DFQATT, CDR2 SNEGSKA (reference sequence). The trim removed 6 bases at V and 5 bases at J, leaving 6 bases unmatched. This CDR3 is built from 13 residues. The CDR3 nucleotides are TGCAGTGCAACCGGGACTAGGAACAATGAGCAGTTCTTC. Encoded protein: CSATGTRNNEQFF.

The CDR3 DNA sequence: TGTGCCAGCAGCCAAGATCCCCTAACGGACTACAATGAGCAGTTCTTC. Its translation is CASSQDPLTDYNEQFF. The genes are TRBV4-2 and TRBJ2-1; D ambiguous. Germline V lookup: CDR1 LGHNA, CDR2 YNFKEQ. V lost 0 bases and J lost 3, with 12 bases in between. The CDR3 covers 16 residues.

The CDR3 coding sequence is TGTGCCAGCAGCCAAGATGTTAGTAAAGCTTTCTTT. Translated: CASSQDVSKAFF. The chain links TRBV14 to TRBJ1-1; D uncertain. The V and J ends lost 0 bases and 9 bases respectively, with 8 bases between them. The CDR3 is made up of 12 amino acids. Germline V lookup: CDR1 SGHDN, CDR2 FVKESK.

The genes are TRBV21-1 and TRBJ1-6. TRBV21-1 is described as a pseudogene. This CDR3 has 13 residues. CDR3 region: CASSKWNNSPLHF. The CDR3 bases are TGTGCCAGCAGCAAGTGGAATAATTCACCCCTCCACTTT.

The chain recombines TRBV4-2 with TRBJ2-1; TRBD2 might be the D (6 bases). The DNA end is a closer match to TRBJ2-7, so the J assignment may be wrong. Germline lookup yields CDR1 LGHNA and CDR2 YNFKEQ. CDR3 length: 15 residues. The DNA for the CDR3 is TGTGCCAGCAGCCAACCCGGGACTGCAGACAATGAGCAGTACTTC. This sequence encodes CASSQPGTADNEQYF.

Ten or more counts support this clonotype. The V gene is TRBV20-1, the J gene TRBJ2-7; D possibly uses TRBD1 or TRBD2 (5 bases each). This CDR3 region has 13 residues. Trimming cost V 3 bases and J 3 bases, with 12 bases left between them. The V gene's germline CDR1 is DFQATT and CDR2 SNEGSKA (reference sequence). The CDR3 DNA is TGCAGTGCTAGGGGGACGGTTTACTACGAGCAGTACTTC. It is translated as CSARGTVYYEQYF.

This clonotype was found once. V is TRBV4-2 and J is TRBJ2-7, with TRBD1 matching 7 bases. The V and J ends lost 1 base and 4 bases, in that order; junction bases with no gene match: 10. The CDR3 has 16 residues. Germline lookup yields CDR1 LGHNA and CDR2 YNFKEQ. The CDR3 DNA reads as TGTGCCAGCAGCCAAGCATGGGACAGCGGAGGTTACGAGCAGTACTTC. Protein sequence: CASSQAWDSGGYEQYF.

This chain links TRBV9 with TRBJ1-4; a weak D match, TRBD1 (5 bases). This CDR3 is 15 amino acids long. Trimming took 4 bases from V and 5 from J, leaving 15 bases between them. Germline-derived CDR1 and CDR2 are SGDLS and YYNGEE. The CDR3 region has the DNA TGTGCCAGCAGCACCACGAGACAGCCAAATGAAAAACTGTTTTTT. Protein: CASSTTRQPNEKLFF.

The rearrangement joins TRBV6-2 or TRBV6-3 to TRBJ2-7; 7 positions agree with TRBD1. Germline CDR1 is MNHEY and CDR2 is SVGEGT. V dropped 2 bases and J dropped 3; count of bases not matched to a gene: 7. The CDR3 covers 15 residues. CDR3 coding DNA: TGTGCCAGCAGTTACCACGAAGGGGGCTACTACGAGCAGTACTTC. It translates to CASSYHEGGYYEQYF.

V and J are TRBV9 and TRBJ1-1; D remains ambiguous. V lost 0 bases, J lost 0 bases, and 9 bases lay in between. The CDR3 covers 15 residues. The germline V gene has CDR1 SGDLS and CDR2 YYNGEE. DNA for the CDR3: TGTGCCAGCAGCGTAGCTACGGGAATGAACACTGAAGCTTTCTTT. Translating it yields CASSVATGMNTEAFF.

Concerning this clonotype itself: Just one base apart from a much larger clone, this may be a read error. The chain combines TRBV5-6 with TRBJ2-7; D tentatively fits TRBD1 or TRBD2 (5 bases each). The germline V gene has CDR1 SGHDT and CDR2 YYEEEE. The CDR3 extends over 13 amino acids. CDR3 region: CASSRPGTYVQYF. CDR3 coding DNA: TGTGCCAGCAGCCGCCCGGGGACCTACGTGCAGTACTTC. The entire variable domain, with the rest obtained from reference TRBV5-6 and TRBJ2-7, is as follows: DAGVTQSPTHLIKTRGQQVTLRCSPKSGHDTVSWYQQALGQGPQFIFQYYEEEERQRGNFPDRFSGHQFPNYSSELNVNALLLGDSALYLCASSRPGTYVQYFGPGTRLTVT.

This clonotype was counted many times. The rearrangement uses TRBV29-1 and TRBJ2-7; the D gene could be TRBD1 or TRBD2 (5 bases each). The CDR3 contains 14 residues. Germline V gives CDR1 SQVTM, CDR2 ANQGSEA. V lost 4 bases, J lost 6 bases, and 19 bases lay in between. CDR3 DNA: TGCAGCGTTGCCCGGGGCAGGAGTCTCAGCGAGCAGTACTTC. It is translated as CSVARGRSLSEQYF.

This clonotype was seen ten or more times. The V and J genes are TRBV6-5 and TRBJ2-6, with D tentatively TRBD1 (6 bases). Trimming took 10 bases from V and 0 from J, leaving 16 bases between them. The V gene's germline CDR1 is MNHEY and CDR2 SVGAGI. This CDR3 spans 16 amino acids. This CDR3 reads CATLWTVTSGANVLTF. As DNA, the CDR3 is TGTGCCACCCTATGGACAGTGACCTCTGGGGCCAACGTCCTGACTTTC.

This clonotype was seen a handful of times. V is TRBV7-9 and J is TRBJ2-7; D not certain. Germline V gene lookup returns CDR1 SEHNR and CDR2 FQNEAQ (reference sequence). Deletions cut 0 bases from V and 2 bases from J, with 11 bases between. This CDR3 is 15 amino acids long. The DNA for the CDR3 is TGTGCCAGCAGCTTAGCGTCCCAAAACACCTACGAGCAGTACTTC. Its protein is CASSLASQNTYEQYF.

Only a few counts were recorded for this clonotype. The rearrangement joins TRBV20-1 to TRBJ1-1; no firm D call. The V end lost 3 bases, the J end lost 7 bases, and 21 bases lay between the germline ends. The CDR3 runs to 15 residues. The germline V gene has CDR1 DFQATT and CDR2 SNEGSKA (reference sequence). The CDR3 sequence: CSARSLNRRPHEAFF. The DNA for the CDR3 is TGCAGTGCTAGGAGTTTAAATCGACGGCCTCATGAAGCTTTCTTT.